This T cell receptor beta chain is from a study of T cells in tuberculosis. Study-wide background: A South African cohort included IGRA-negative adolescents, latently infected IGRA-positive adolescents and adults with active tuberculosis.

Germline trimming cut 5 bases from V and 2 bases from J; bases unmatched to any gene: 4. Germline loops: CDR1 MNHEY, CDR2 SVGAGI. This CDR3 is built from 14 residues. Each clinical donor contributed on average around 92,000 T cells from unsorted cryopreserved PBMC. Data came from immunoSEQ multiplex PCR; TCRdb stores just in-frame clones and leaves some out. The repertoire has 35,000 to 40,000 clones, almost 95% of them found once; the top ten carry about 12%. The TCR comes from a donor between 10 and 35 years old with latent tuberculosis or without tuberculosis infection. Some clones in this sample may be carry-over from other donors' samples. Material: PBMCs. The rearrangement joins TRBV6-5 to TRBJ2-7; TRBD1 matches at 9 bases. The CDR3 reads CASSPGTGPYEQYV. CDR3 bases: TGTGCCAGCAGTCCAGGGACAGGGCCCTACGAGCAGTACGTC.